This TCR beta chain originates from a study of cytomegalovirus exposure and HLA in healthy donors. Study context: Out of about 190 million T cells, an earlier analysis found some 110 million unique TCR beta sequences in total.

V lost 2 bases and J 6 bases, leaving 11 bases between the germline ends. From germline, CDR1 is SGHKS and CDR2 YYEKEE (reference sequence). This CDR3 region has 13 residues. The PCR used 60 Vbeta and 13 Jbeta primers. Clones were read by immunoSEQ multiplex PCR, and TCRdb kept only the in-frame ones, dropping some. The data contain around 150,000 clones, more than 65% of them singletons. Those who donated were healthy bone marrow donors. To note about this clone: Its antigen is unidentified.

Whole-study findings and limits: Most subjects had HLA-A and HLA-B alleles reportedly predicted accurately by TCR beta sequences. Researchers counted 164 TCR beta chains as cytomegalovirus-associated.

The chain employs TRBV5-5 and TRBJ1-1; a weak D match, TRBD1 (5 bases). Input material: PBMCs. The clonotype comes from a man aged 18 to 30 in good health and CMV-seropositive. Here the CDR3 DNA reads TGTGCCAGCAGCTTATTAACAGGCGCTGAAGCTTTCTTT. Translation gives CASSLLTGAEAFF.